Listed here are 7 T cell receptor beta chains from one sample, sequenced in a study of identical twins. TCRdb recomputed calls from the 5' RACE reads with MiXCR, one row per CDR3 protein. The table includes 450,000 to 650,000 distinct CDR3 sequences, approximately 9.6% detected once. The same data also contributed to another study, on yellow fever vaccine responses in identical twins.

The sequencing input was PBMCs. These receptors all come from a woman aged 18-29 years in good health.

The genes are TRBV6-5 and TRBJ2-3; 9 bases align to TRBD2. The CDR3 covers 17 residues. Trimming took 1 base from V and 5 from J; bases not matched to a gene: 10. CDR1 and CDR2 from the germline V gene are MNHEY and SVGAGI. The CDR3 spells CASSYWAGGPGVDTQYF. For the CDR3, the DNA is TGTGCCAGCAGTTACTGGGCGGGAGGGCCAGGAGTAGATACGCAGTATTTT.

V gene TRBV30 combines with J gene TRBJ2-7; no definite D call. Germline values: CDR1 GTSNPN, CDR2 SVGIG (reference sequence). This CDR3 comprises 14 residues. V shed 4 bases and J shed 1 base, with 14 bases lying between them. CDR3 in amino acids: CAWNLVSPSYEQYF. The CDR3, as DNA: TGTGCCTGGAACTTGGTTTCCCCGTCCTACGAGCAGTACTTC. Together with reference TRBV30 and TRBJ2-7, the CDR3 gives the full variable domain: SQTIHQWPATLVQPVGSPLSLECTVEGTSNPNLYWYRQAAGRGLQLLFYSVGIGQISSEVPQNLSASRPQDRQFILSSKKLLLSDSGFYLCAWNLVSPSYEQYFGPGTRLTVT.

In its sample, this clonotype was seen a few times. This chain links TRBV6-5 with TRBJ2-2; 9 positions agree with TRBD2. Looked up from germline, CDR1 is MNHEY and CDR2 is SVGAGI. Losses at the gene ends were 0 bases for V and 6 bases for J; bases not matched to a gene: 11. The CDR3 spans 18 residues. CDR3 amino acids: CASSYSKGGGRAAGELFF. CDR3 nucleotide sequence: TGTGCCAGCAGTTACTCGAAGGGCGGCGGGAGGGCCGCCGGGGAGCTGTTTTTT.

This chain connects TRBV6-5 to TRBJ2-2; D remains ambiguous. The CDR3 has 13 amino acids. V shed 0 bases and J shed 6 bases, with 5 bases lying between them. Germline V gives CDR1 MNHEY, CDR2 SVGAGI. The DNA for the CDR3 is TGTGCCAGCAGTTACTCTAAATCCGGGGAGCTGTTTTTT. Its translation: CASSYSKSGELFF.

The table lists this clonotype with many counts. This chain uses TRBV6-4 with TRBJ2-3, with 10 bases lining up with TRBD2. Germline lookup yields CDR1 MRHNA and CDR2 SNTAGT. V lost 2 bases, J lost 3 bases, and 2 bases stayed unmatched. The CDR3 spans 15 residues. The CDR3 DNA follows: TGTGCCAGCAGTGACGGTAGCGGGGGGACAGATACGCAGTATTTT. This translates into CASSDGSGGTDTQYF.

The V gene is TRBV18, the J gene TRBJ2-6; D is tentatively TRBD1 or TRBD2 (5 bases each). Germline V lookup: CDR1 KGHSH, CDR2 LQKENI. Trimming stripped 5 bases from V and 0 bases from J, with 17 bases between. This CDR3 is 18 amino acids long. CDR3 region: CASSLGELFHSGANVLTF. In DNA form, the CDR3 reads TGTGCCAGCTCATTAGGGGAGCTTTTCCACTCTGGGGCCAACGTCCTGACTTTC.

CDR3 coding DNA: TGCAGTGCTAGTATTGTTGGTAGCGGGGGGTATAGCTCCTACAATGAGCAGTTCTTC. This gives the protein CSASIVGSGGYSSYNEQFF. The chain has TRBV20-1 and TRBJ2-1; 10 bases agree with TRBD2. CDR1 is DFQATT, CDR2 SNEGSKA, per germline (reference sequence). The CDR3 spans 19 residues. The ends lost 3 bases at V and 0 bases at J; junction bases unmatched: 14.